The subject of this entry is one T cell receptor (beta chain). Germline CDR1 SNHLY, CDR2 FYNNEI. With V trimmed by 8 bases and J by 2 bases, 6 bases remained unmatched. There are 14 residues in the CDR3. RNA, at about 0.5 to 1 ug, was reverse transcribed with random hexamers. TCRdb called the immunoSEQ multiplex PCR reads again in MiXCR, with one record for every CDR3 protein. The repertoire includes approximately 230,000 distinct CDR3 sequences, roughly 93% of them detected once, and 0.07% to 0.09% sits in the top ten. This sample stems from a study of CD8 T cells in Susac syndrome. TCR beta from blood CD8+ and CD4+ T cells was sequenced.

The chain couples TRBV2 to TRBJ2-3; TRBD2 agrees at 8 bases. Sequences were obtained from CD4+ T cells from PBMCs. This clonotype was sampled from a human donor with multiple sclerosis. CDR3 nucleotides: TGTGCCAGCGGGGGGACTAGGAACACAGATACGCAGTATTTT. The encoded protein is CASGGTRNTDTQYF.